These T cell receptor beta chains were read from a single sample in a study of T cells in Graves' hyperthyroidism and ophthalmopathy. TCRdb independently ran MiXCR on the multiplex PCR reads; one entry per CDR3 protein. Seen here are about 350,000 distinct CDR3 sequences, less than 20% observed once, and the top ten hold 15% to 17%. The sample was blood. These receptors were taken from a woman in her thirties or forties with Graves' ophthalmopathy. CDR3s include the opening cysteine and the closing phenylalanine or tryptophan. Fields, in order: clone size, J gene, V gene, D gene, CDR3 DNA, CDR3 protein. D genes are given only for firm matches. Only part of the rows carry a size: once, few, many, or a class if the clone is expanded.

- | TRBJ2-7 | TRBV6-2/TRBV6-3 | TRBD2 | TGTGCCACCGCGGGACTAGTCGTTTACGAGCAGTACTTC | CATAGLVVYEQYF
- | TRBJ1-2 | TRBV6-2/TRBV6-3 | - | TGTGCCAGCAGAACGACGGCTAACTATGGCTACACCTTC | CASRTTANYGYTF
few | TRBJ1-2 | TRBV9 | - | TGTGCCAGCAGCGGGAGACTAGGCGGCGGCTACACCTTC | CASSGRLGGGYTF
- | TRBJ2-2 | TRBV2 | TRBD2 | TGTGCCAGCAGTACTAGCGCCTTTGTCACCGGGGAGCTGTTTTTT | CASSTSAFVTGELFF
many | TRBJ2-7 | TRBV15 | TRBD2 | TGTGCCACCAGCAGAGAGGCCCTAGCGGGAGATGCCTACGAGCAGTACTTC | CATSREALAGDAYEQYF
many | TRBJ2-5 | TRBV28 | TRBD1 | TGTGCCAGCGGAAACCGGGGGACAGGTCGACAAGAGACCCAGTACTTC | CASGNRGTGRQETQYF
many | TRBJ2-7 | TRBV20-1 | TRBD1 | TGCAGTGCTTTCCCCGGGACAGGGGTGCGTCGCGAGCAGTACTTC | CSAFPGTGVRREQYF
many | TRBJ1-3 | TRBV9 | - | TGTGCCAGCAGCGCCCTTGGGGGCGGAAACACCATATATTTT | CASSALGGGNTIYF
many | TRBJ1-1 | TRBV6-4 | - | TGTGCCAGCAGTGAAACAGGGTCGAGCACTGAAGCTTTCTTT | CASSETGSSTEAFF
many | TRBJ1-1 | TRBV27 | - | TGTGCCAGCAGTTTATGGGCGGCAGGGGAGGAAGCTTTCTTT | CASSLWAAGEEAFF
- | TRBJ2-4 | TRBV12-3/TRBV12-4 | TRBD1 | TGTGCCAGCAGTTTAGTTGAGACAGGGCTCATTCAGTACTTC | CASSLVETGLIQYF
many | TRBJ2-7 | TRBV9 | - | TGTGCCAGCAGCGCGGGTGGGAGACCGGACGAGCAGTACTTC | CASSAGGRPDEQYF
few | TRBJ1-1 | TRBV6-2/TRBV6-3 | - | TGTGCCAGCAGCGCCGACAAATTTAACACTGAAGCTTTCTTT | CASSADKFNTEAFF
many | TRBJ1-1 | TRBV9 | - | TGTGCCAGCAAAGGGGCAGGAACTGAAGCTTTCTTT | CASKGAGTEAFF
many | TRBJ2-7 | TRBV30 | TRBD1 | TGTGCCTGGAGTGTATTCCAAGGACAGGTAGACTGCGAGCAGTACTTC | CAWSVFQGQVDCEQYF
many | TRBJ2-5 | TRBV15 | - | TGTGCCACCAGCAGAGATTCCGGCGGCCAAGAGACCCAGTACTTC | CATSRDSGGQETQYF
many | TRBJ1-1 | TRBV6-1 | - | TGTGCCAGCAGACCGACAGGTTTAGGCACTGAAGCTTTCTTT | CASRPTGLGTEAFF
many | TRBJ1-5 | TRBV12-3/TRBV12-4 | - | TGTGCCAGCAGCTCAAACGGTGGCAATCAGCCCCAGCATTTT | CASSSNGGNQPQHF
many | TRBJ2-5 | TRBV20-1 | - | TGCAGTGCTAGACCCTTCGGGGGCGGAGAGACCCAGTACTTC | CSARPFGGGETQYF
many | TRBJ2-5 | TRBV20-1 | - | TGCAGTGCTAGAGATGGAAGGGGGAGGACAGAGACCCAGTACTTC | CSARDGRGRTETQYF
medium-sized | TRBJ1-1 | TRBV12-3/TRBV12-4 | TRBD1 | TGTGCCAGCAGTGCCTACACAGGGGCAGTCACTGAAGCTTTCTTT | CASSAYTGAVTEAFF
many | TRBJ2-2 | TRBV5-1 | TRBD2 | TGCGCCAGCAGCTTGGATTGGCGGACTAGCGGAGTGAACACCGGGGAGCTGTTTTTT | CASSLDWRTSGVNTGELFF
many | TRBJ2-3 | TRBV28 | TRBD2 | TGTGCCACCAGACTAGCGAACACAGATACGCAGTATTTT | CATRLANTDTQYF
many | TRBJ1-5 | TRBV6-1 | - | TGTGCCAGCAGTGACGCTACAGGGTCAAGGCAGCCCCAGCATTTT | CASSDATGSRQPQHF
- | TRBJ2-5 | TRBV28 | - | TGTGCCAGCAGATTATCGGGAGAAAAAGAGACTCAGTACTTC | CASRLSGEKETQYF
many | TRBJ1-1 | TRBV20-1 | TRBD1 | TGCAGTGCTAGGGGCAGCAGGGGGCTAAGGGGAGGGACTGAAGCTTTCTTT | CSARGSRGLRGGTEAFF
- | TRBJ1-1 | TRBV7-3 | - | TGTGCCAGCAGCCTCACTTTGGACACTGAAGCTTTCTTT | CASSLTLDTEAFF
many | TRBJ2-5 | TRBV7-9 | - | TGTGCCAGCAGCTCAGACATCGGGACCCAGTACTTC | CASSSDIGTQYF
- | TRBJ2-7 | TRBV29-1 | TRBD1 | TGCAGCGTTCGAGGGACAGGGAAAAACTCCTACGAGCAGTACTTC | CSVRGTGKNSYEQYF
many | TRBJ1-5 | TRBV7-8 | TRBD1 | TGTGCCAGCAGCTTAGGGGGGACAGGGAATCAGCCCCAGCATTTT | CASSLGGTGNQPQHF
many | TRBJ2-7 | TRBV12-3/TRBV12-4 | TRBD2 | TGTGCCAGCAGTACAATAGCGGGAGGGCTATACGAGCAGTACTTC | CASSTIAGGLYEQYF
many | TRBJ1-1 | TRBV20-1 | - | TGCAGTGCTAGAGATACACAGAACACTGAAGCTTTCTTT | CSARDTQNTEAFF
- | TRBJ1-2 | TRBV14 | - | TGTGCCAGCAGCCCCGGACAGCTAAACTATGGCTACACCTTC | CASSPGQLNYGYTF
many | TRBJ2-7 | TRBV6-5 | - | TGTGCCAGCAGTTACAGTGGGCCCCCCTACGAGCAGTACTTC | CASSYSGPPYEQYF
many | TRBJ2-2 | TRBV24-1 | - | TGTGCCACCAGTGATCGGCCAGGCTCCGGGGAGCTGTTTTTT | CATSDRPGSGELFF
- | TRBJ2-7 | TRBV2 | - | TGTGCCAGCAGGTCAGAGGGGGTCGACGAGCAGCACTTC | CASRSEGVDEQHF
- | TRBJ1-5 | TRBV12-3/TRBV12-4 | - | TGTGCCAGCAGTTATACAGGGTTTGGCAATCAGCCCCAGCATTTT | CASSYTGFGNQPQHF
- | TRBJ1-2 | TRBV6-5 | - | TGTGCCAGCAGTTTACTTAGGGACCAGGGGGGCTACACCTTC | CASSLLRDQGGYTF
many | TRBJ2-5 | TRBV7-2 | - | TGTGCCAGCAGCTTCATGGGAGGAGAGACCCAGTACTTC | CASSFMGGETQYF
once | TRBJ1-5 | TRBV15 | - | TGTGCCACCAGCAGAGATGGGCAGAGTCATCAGCCCCAGCATTTT | CATSRDGQSHQPQHF
many | TRBJ1-5 | TRBV11-1 | TRBD1 | TGTGCCAGCTTAAGATTTACAGGGGAAGGAAATCAGCCCCAGCATTTT | CASLRFTGEGNQPQHF
many | TRBJ1-5 | TRBV6-1 | TRBD1 | TGTGCCAGCAGTGAAGCCCAGGGACAGAATCAGCCCCAGCATTTT | CASSEAQGQNQPQHF
- | TRBJ2-5 | TRBV28 | - | TGTGCCAGCAGTTTTGGCAGGGCCCTCCAAGAGACCCAGTACTTC | CASSFGRALQETQYF
many | TRBJ2-7 | TRBV7-2 | - | TGTGCCAGCAGCCCCCACATCCTGGGCGAGCAGTACTTC | CASSPHILGEQYF
few | TRBJ2-7 | TRBV18 | - | TGTGCCAGCTCACCACTCCGGGGCAGCTCCTACGAGCAGTACTTC | CASSPLRGSSYEQYF
many | TRBJ2-2 | TRBV11-2 | - | TGTGCCAGCAGCTCGTTAGCGGACTACACCGGGGAGCTGTTTTTT | CASSSLADYTGELFF
many | TRBJ1-5 | TRBV11-2 | - | TGTGCCAGCAGCCGGGGGTTGGGTTATAGCAATCAGCCCCAGCATTTT | CASSRGLGYSNQPQHF
many | TRBJ1-2 | TRBV30 | - | TGTGCCTGGAGTGCCCCCGAGACAGCTAACTATGGCTACACCTTC | CAWSAPETANYGYTF
many | TRBJ1-1 | TRBV6-5 | - | TGTGCCAGCAGGCTAAAGACGGGCACTGAAGCTTTCTTT | CASRLKTGTEAFF
many | TRBJ1-3 | TRBV5-4 | TRBD1 | TGTGCCAGCAGCTCCGACAGGGGTGCTGGAAACACCATATATTTT | CASSSDRGAGNTIYF
many | TRBJ1-2 | TRBV6-2/TRBV6-3 | - | TGTGCCAGCAGAACAGGAGGCTATGGCTACACCTTC | CASRTGGYGYTF
many | TRBJ2-7 | TRBV19 | TRBD2 | TGTGCCAGTAGGCTCGGGACTAGCGGAACCTACGAGCAGTACTTC | CASRLGTSGTYEQYF
- | TRBJ1-3 | TRBV28 | - | TGTGCCAGCAGTGGACAGTTTTACTCTGGAAACACCATATATTTT | CASSGQFYSGNTIYF
many | TRBJ1-5 | TRBV7-2 | - | TGTGCCAGCAGCCCCGCGGGGGGAGCCAATCAGCCCCAGCATTTT | CASSPAGGANQPQHF
many | TRBJ2-5 | TRBV6-1 | - | TGTGCCAGCAGTGAATTCGGGATGACGGGGGAGACCCAGTACTTC | CASSEFGMTGETQYF
many | TRBJ2-5 | TRBV19 | TRBD2 | TGTGCCAGTAGTATTCGCACTAGCGGGAGTAAGGAGACCCAGTACTTC | CASSIRTSGSKETQYF
many | TRBJ1-1 | TRBV6-5 | TRBD1 | TGTGCCAGCACAAGGGGGCAGGAAGCTTTCTTT | CASTRGQEAFF
many | TRBJ2-5 | TRBV29-1 | - | TGCAGCGTTGAATCAGGGTCGGAGACCCAGTACTTC | CSVESGSETQYF